This T cell receptor beta chain was captured in a study of T cells in Graves' hyperthyroidism and ophthalmopathy. For this clonotype: Its antigen remains unidentified.

This CDR3 is 15 amino acids long. Germline loops: CDR1 SEHNR, CDR2 FQNEAQ (reference sequence). Trimming stripped 5 bases from V and 5 bases from J, with 18 bases between. Amplification of TCR beta CDR3 regions was performed using RNA transcripts as template. With the HTBI primer set, the TCR CDR3 went through a first round of RT-PCR. TCRdb re-called the multiplex PCR reads with MiXCR, one entry per CDR3 protein. This table holds just under 750,000 distinct CDR3 sequences, around 40% found once. Findings of the study overall: The model's output predicted ophthalmopathy at a median of about 6.5 months prior to onset.

This TCR came from a middle-aged woman with Graves' hyperthyroidism. Sequenced: blood. The chain combines TRBV7-9 with TRBJ1-1; D is possibly TRBD1 (5 bases). CDR3 bases: TGTGCCAGCAGCCATTACCGGGACTCTGCAACTGAAGCTTTCTTT. It encodes CASSHYRDSATEAFF.